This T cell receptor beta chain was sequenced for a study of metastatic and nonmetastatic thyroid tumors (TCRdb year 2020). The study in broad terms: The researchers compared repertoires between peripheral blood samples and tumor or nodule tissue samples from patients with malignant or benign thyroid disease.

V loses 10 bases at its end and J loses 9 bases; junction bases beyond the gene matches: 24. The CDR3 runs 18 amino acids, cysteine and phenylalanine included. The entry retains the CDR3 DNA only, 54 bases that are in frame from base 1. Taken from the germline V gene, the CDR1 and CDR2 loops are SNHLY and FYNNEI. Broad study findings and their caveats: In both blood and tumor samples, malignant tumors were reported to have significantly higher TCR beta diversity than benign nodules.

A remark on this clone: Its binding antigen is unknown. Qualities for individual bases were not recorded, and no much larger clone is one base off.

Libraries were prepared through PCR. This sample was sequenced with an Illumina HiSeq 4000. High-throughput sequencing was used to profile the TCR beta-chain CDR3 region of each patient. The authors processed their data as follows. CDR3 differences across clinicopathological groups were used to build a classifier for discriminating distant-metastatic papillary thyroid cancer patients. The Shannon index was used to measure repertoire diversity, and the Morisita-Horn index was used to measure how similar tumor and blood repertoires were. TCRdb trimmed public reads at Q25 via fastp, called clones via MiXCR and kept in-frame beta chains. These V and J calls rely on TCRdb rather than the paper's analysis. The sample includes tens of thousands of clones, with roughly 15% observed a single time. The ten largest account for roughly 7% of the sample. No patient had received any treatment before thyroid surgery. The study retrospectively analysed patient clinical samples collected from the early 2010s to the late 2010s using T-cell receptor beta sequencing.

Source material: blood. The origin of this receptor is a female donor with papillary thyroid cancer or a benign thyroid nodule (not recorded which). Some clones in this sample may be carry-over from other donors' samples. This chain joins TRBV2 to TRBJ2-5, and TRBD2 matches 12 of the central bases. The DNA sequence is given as TGTGCCATCGGCGGCTCGGCGACTAGCGGGAGATTGATTGGGTCCCAGTACTTC. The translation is CAIGGSATSGRLIGSQYF.